This entry is about one T cell receptor beta chain. The material for each subset, its genomic DNA, was split evenly across several immunoSEQ plates. The authors' processing: Junction-only immunoSEQ data arrived without quality scores, meaning filtering differed. This table comes from immunoSEQ multiplex PCR, and its TCRdb copy is limited to in-frame clones, with some not included. V and J calls and clone size are copied from that table; D and trimming were computed from the DNA. This table has some 240,000 clones, under 80% appearing once. The data stem from a study of shared clonotypes between healthy human individuals. V dropped 5 bases and J dropped 5 bases, with 18 bases sitting between them. Germline V lookup: CDR1 MDHEN, CDR2 SYDVKM. This CDR3 spans 15 amino acids. Those who donated, Caucasian adults without exception, all lived in Nashville, Tennessee.

The chain couples TRBV28 to TRBJ2-5, with D tentatively TRBD2 (6 bases). The sequence derives from a man under 40 in good health. The sequencing input was memory CD4+ T cells sorted from blood. Subset denoted: CD45RA-negative fraction. The CDR3 DNA sequence: TGTGCCAGCAGTGACCCAGGTGGGACTGGGGAGACCCAGTACTTC. Protein product: CASSDPGGTGETQYF.